Listed here is a single T cell receptor beta chain. The data are from a study of blood T cell repertoires in COVID-19. Per the original data handling: From reference gene primer amplification, estimates of nucleated cell counts were derived. Profiling relied on immunoSEQ multiplex PCR, and the TCRdb table lists in-frame clones only, not all of them. V and J calls and clone size are given by that table; D and trimming were obtained from the DNA. In the table there are about 210,000 clones, around nine tenths of which are singletons. Source material: peripheral blood. This receptor was taken from a man younger than 35 with active or convalescent COVID-19.

The CDR3 is CASGRSVSTGGAPSGANVLTF. DNA for the CDR3: TGTGCCAGCGGTCGGTCCGTATCGACAGGGGGCGCCCCCTCTGGGGCCAACGTCCTGACTTTC. The chain links TRBV6-6 to TRBJ2-6, with 10 bases fitting TRBD1. The V segment lost 8 bases and the J segment 0 bases; nucleotides outside the gene matches: 19. CDR1 and CDR2 from the germline V gene are MNHNY and SVGAGI (reference sequence). CDR3 length equals 21 residues.